These T cell receptor beta chains were read from a single sample in a study of molecular identifiers for immune sequencing clone quantification. In TCRdb, the PCR reads were re-called with MiXCR into one record per CDR3 protein. The table has approximately 550,000 distinct CDR3 sequences, roughly 24% seen once. The specimen was naive CD8+ T cells from blood, with Jurkat cell RNA spiked in. The receptors originated from a human donor in good health. Some libraries in this study had Jurkat cell RNA spiked in. Each CDR3 is given with its conserved first and last residue.

J gene: TRBJ1-2; V gene: TRBV20-1; CDR3 protein: CSARQWQADYGYTF
J gene: TRBJ2-7; V gene: TRBV7-2; CDR3 protein: CASSPTPGGPLSYEQYF
J gene: TRBJ2-7; V gene: TRBV30; CDR3 protein: CAWSDGGVVEQYF
J gene: TRBJ2-7; V gene: TRBV12-3/TRBV12-4; CDR3 protein: CASSSPPREQYF
J gene: TRBJ1-5; V gene: TRBV6-1; CDR3 protein: CGSSESIWGGNQPQHF
J gene: TRBJ2-7; V gene: TRBV6-2/TRBV6-3; CDR3 protein: CASSPLTGEYEQYF
J gene: TRBJ2-5; V gene: TRBV6-5; CDR3 protein: CASSLGQGAEGETQYF
J gene: TRBJ2-7; V gene: TRBV4-3; CDR3 protein: CASSQSRGISYEQYF
J gene: TRBJ2-3; V gene: TRBV6-5; CDR3 protein: CASSYGGDFTDTQYF
J gene: TRBJ2-5; V gene: TRBV21-1; CDR3 protein: CASSIPDSFHKTQYF
J gene: TRBJ2-3; V gene: TRBV13; CDR3 protein: CASSATTSGSSTDTRYF
J gene: TRBJ1-5; V gene: TRBV6-2/TRBV6-3; CDR3 protein: CAIDSGDAENQPQHF
J gene: TRBJ1-5; V gene: TRBV5-6; CDR3 protein: CASSLGHSNQPQHF
J gene: TRBJ2-4; V gene: TRBV4-1; CDR3 protein: CASSQDPGTENIQYF
J gene: TRBJ2-5; V gene: TRBV5-1; CDR3 protein: CASSSLAGDLPGQYF
J gene: TRBJ2-6; V gene: TRBV6-5; CDR3 protein: CASSYAGLGANVLTF